The entry below describes one TCR beta chain. This sample stems from a study of blood T cell repertoires in COVID-19. Whole-study context: COVID-19 samples from acute and convalescent phases originated in the United States, Italy and Spain. PBMCs, B-cell-depleted T cells, or T cells provided the cDNA or gDNA that made up the material.

In the source study's methods: The authors estimated nucleated cell counts from reference gene primer amplification. Repertoires were generated with immunoSEQ multiplex PCR, while TCRdb's copy carries only in-frame clones and drops some. The D gene and trimming were derived from the DNA, and the V and J assignments and clone size from that table. The table includes some 47,000 clones, about 86% detected once. This TCR came from a human donor in a cohort sampled during active COVID-19. Sequenced material: peripheral blood.

The CDR3 DNA follows: TGTGCCAGCAGCGCACTGGCCAACAGAGAGACCCAGTACTTC. Translating it yields CASSALANRETQYF. The chain is built from TRBV5-6 and TRBJ2-5, with D hard to call. The CDR3 sequence is 14 residues long. CDR1 and CDR2 from the germline V gene are SGHDT and YYEEEE. The V end lost 4 bases, the J end lost 4 bases, and 14 bases lay between the germline ends.